The 9 T cell receptor beta chains below come from one sample, sequenced in a study of T-cell memory formation after mild COVID-19. TCRdb independently ran MiXCR on the 5' RACE reads; one entry per CDR3 protein. The table lists 280,000 or so distinct CDR3 sequences, roughly 18% of them singletons. The sample comprised PBMCs or a T cell subset sorted from them (not recorded which). Source of these receptors: a man between 18 and 29 years old who had mild COVID-19 (a few samples of this study predate the infection). Cell type and time point are not known.

The rearrangement uses TRBV7-9 and TRBJ2-1; D is uncertain. This CDR3 region has 12 residues. The germline CDR1 and CDR2 sequences are SEHNR and FQNEAQ (reference sequence). Between the trimmed V and J ends, which lost 5 bases and 10 bases, there was a span of 12 bases. The CDR3 nucleotides read TGTGCCAGCAGCGCTATCCCCACAGAGCAGTTCTTC. Amino acid sequence: CASSAIPTEQFF.

This clonotype was seen a handful of times. The genes are TRBV10-3 and TRBJ1-2; 10 nucleotides agree with TRBD1. With V trimmed by 6 bases and J by 8 bases, 0 bases remained unmatched. Germline V gene sequence: CDR1 ENHRY, CDR2 SYGVKD. The CDR3 length is 11 residues. The CDR3, as DNA: TGTGCCATCAGGGACAGGGGGGGCTACACCTTC. Amino acid sequence: CAIRDRGGYTF.

This clonotype was seen a handful of times. The chain uses TRBV27 and TRBJ1-1; D possibly corresponds to TRBD1 (5 bases). The CDR3 is made up of 15 amino acids. The germline V and J ends were trimmed by 5 bases and 0 bases, with 13 bases remaining between them. CDR1 is MNHEY and CDR2 is SMNVEV in the germline V gene (reference sequence). CDR3 DNA: TGTGCCAGCAGTCGGGGCCGACCACTGAACACTGAAGCTTTCTTT. Encoded protein: CASSRGRPLNTEAFF.

This sequence joins TRBV7-6 and TRBJ1-1; weak D call: TRBD1 (6 bases). V dropped 1 base and J dropped 0 bases, with 15 bases sitting between them. This CDR3 is built from 17 residues. Germline CDR1 and CDR2: SGHVS and FNYEAQ. The CDR3 nucleotides read TGTGCCAGCAGCTTAGAATCGACAGGAATCATGAACACTGAAGCTTTCTTT. It encodes CASSLESTGIMNTEAFF.

This clonotype was detected only a few times. The chain carries TRBV4-1 and TRBJ2-5, with TRBD1 matching 9 bases. The trim removed 4 bases at V and 4 bases at J, leaving 13 bases unmatched. The CDR3 spans 17 residues. CDR1 is MGHRA, CDR2 YSYEKL, per germline. The CDR3 sequence is CASSLRDGTGRRETQYF. The CDR3 bases are TGCGCCAGCAGCCTGCGCGACGGGACAGGGAGGAGAGAGACCCAGTACTTC.

V gene TRBV29-1 combines with J gene TRBJ1-2, with 8 bases lining up with TRBD1. The CDR3 sequence is 13 residues long. V gave up 6 bases and J gave up 4 bases; unmatched junction bases: 7. Germline V CDR1 and CDR2: SQVTM, ANQGSEA. The CDR3 region has the DNA TGCAGCGTAGGGACAGGAGTAGTCTATGGCTACACCTTC. Translating it yields CSVGTGVVYGYTF.

The rearrangement links TRBV2 to TRBJ2-3, with 9 bases fitting TRBD1. There are 15 residues in the CDR3. Trimming cost V 4 bases and J 4 bases; bases outside gene matches: 6. Germline assignment: CDR1 SNHLY and CDR2 FYNNEI. CDR3 nucleotide sequence: TGTGCCAGCAGTGGGACAGGGGAGGTAGCAGATACGCAGTATTTT. Translating gives CASSGTGEVADTQYF. The full variable domain, with the rest looked up from reference TRBV2 and TRBJ2-3, is EPEVTQTPSHQVTQMGQEVILRCVPISNHLYFYWYRQILGQKVEFLVSFYNNEISEKSEIFDDQFSVERPDGSNFTLKIRSTKLEDSAMYFCASSGTGEVADTQYFGPGTRLTVL.

The table lists this clonotype with a few counts. This chain connects TRBV9 to TRBJ2-3, with TRBD1 as a possible D gene (5 bases). The CDR3 length is 11 residues. Trimming pared 5 bases from V and 6 bases from J, leaving 7 bases between. Germline V gene lookup returns CDR1 SGDLS and CDR2 YYNGEE. The CDR3 DNA is TGTGCCAGCAGAAAGGGGGATACGCAGTATTTT. This translates into CASRKGDTQYF.

A few counts support this clonotype. The chain recombines TRBV5-5 with TRBJ1-2, with D possibly being TRBD1 (6 bases). V lost 0 bases to trimming and J lost 3 bases, with 21 bases between them. Looked up from germline, CDR1 is SGHKS and CDR2 is YYEKEE (reference sequence). The CDR3 length is 18 residues. CDR3 DNA sequence: TGTGCCAGCAGCTTGGTGGGGCAGGGGAGTCGTTCGGACTATGGCTACACCTTC. Translating gives CASSLVGQGSRSDYGYTF.